This T cell receptor beta chain was observed in a study of cytomegalovirus exposure and HLA in healthy donors. Here immunoSEQ multiplex PCR was the method, and the copy in TCRdb shows in-frame clones only, minus some. The repertoire holds under 150,000 clones, roughly 81% seen once, with around 1.4% in the top ten. This CDR3 has 16 amino acids. The V end was cut by 0 bases, the J end by 2 bases, with 15 bases between. CDR1 SGHRS and CDR2 YFSETQ come from the germline V gene. This TCR was sampled from a woman aged 25 to 45 in good health and CMV-seronegative. The chain recombines TRBV5-1 with TRBJ2-7; maybe TRBD1 (6 bases). The sample comprised PBMCs. The chain's CDR3 is CASSLERTEKTYEQYF. CDR3 bases: TGCGCCAGCAGCTTGGAGAGGACAGAAAAGACCTACGAGCAGTACTTC.